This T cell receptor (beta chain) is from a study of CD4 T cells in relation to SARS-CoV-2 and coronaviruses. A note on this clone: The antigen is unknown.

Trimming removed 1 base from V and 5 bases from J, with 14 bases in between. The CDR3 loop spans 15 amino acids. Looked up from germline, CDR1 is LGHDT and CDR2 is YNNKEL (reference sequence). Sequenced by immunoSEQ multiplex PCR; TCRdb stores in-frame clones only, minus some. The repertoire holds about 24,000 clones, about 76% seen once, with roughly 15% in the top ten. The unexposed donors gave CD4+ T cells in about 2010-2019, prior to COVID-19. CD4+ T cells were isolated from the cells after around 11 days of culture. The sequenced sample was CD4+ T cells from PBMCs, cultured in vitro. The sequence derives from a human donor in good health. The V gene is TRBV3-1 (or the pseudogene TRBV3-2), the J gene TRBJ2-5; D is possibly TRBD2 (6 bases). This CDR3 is CASSQADWGRETQYF. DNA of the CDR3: TGTGCCAGCAGCCAAGCAGATTGGGGGAGGGAGACCCAGTACTTC.